This T cell receptor (beta chain) is drawn from a study of blood T cell repertoires in COVID-19. V was trimmed by 4 bases and J by 3 bases, leaving 9 bases between them. CDR3 length: 14 amino acids. Germline V gene data show CDR1 as MNHNY and CDR2 as SVGAGI (reference sequence). Some clones are missing from TCRdb's copy, which holds only in-frame ones; the method was immunoSEQ multiplex PCR. The sample holds over 85,000 clones, around 90% seen once. The clonotype was recovered from a man aged 50 to 60 with active COVID-19. Input material: peripheral blood. The chain employs TRBV6-6 and TRBJ2-2, with unresolved D. This chain's CDR3 is CASSSFPDTGELFF. The CDR3 nucleotides are TGTGCCAGCAGTTCCTTTCCGGACACCGGGGAGCTGTTTTTT.